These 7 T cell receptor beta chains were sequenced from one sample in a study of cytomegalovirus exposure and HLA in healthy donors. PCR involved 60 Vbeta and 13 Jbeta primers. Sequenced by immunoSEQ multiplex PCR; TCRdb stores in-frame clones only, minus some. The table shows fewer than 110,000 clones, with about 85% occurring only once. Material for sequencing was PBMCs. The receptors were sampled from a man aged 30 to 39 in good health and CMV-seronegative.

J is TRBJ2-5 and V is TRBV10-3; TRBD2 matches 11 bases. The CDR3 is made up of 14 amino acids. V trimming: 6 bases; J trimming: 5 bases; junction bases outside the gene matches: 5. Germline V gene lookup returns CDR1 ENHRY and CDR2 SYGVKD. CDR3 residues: CAISVTSGAETQYF. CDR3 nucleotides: TGTGCCATCAGCGTGACTAGCGGGGCGGAGACCCAGTACTTC.

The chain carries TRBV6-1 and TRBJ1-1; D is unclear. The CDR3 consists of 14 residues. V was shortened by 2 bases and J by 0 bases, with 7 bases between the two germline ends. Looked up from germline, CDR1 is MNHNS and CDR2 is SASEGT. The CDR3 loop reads CASSEYGMNTEAFF. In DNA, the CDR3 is TGTGCCAGCAGTGAATACGGTATGAACACTGAAGCTTTCTTT.

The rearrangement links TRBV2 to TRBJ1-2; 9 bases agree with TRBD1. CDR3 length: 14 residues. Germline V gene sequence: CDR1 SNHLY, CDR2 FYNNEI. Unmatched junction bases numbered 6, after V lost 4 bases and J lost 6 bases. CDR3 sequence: CASSVWTGVDGYTF. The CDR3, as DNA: TGTGCCAGCAGTGTGTGGACAGGGGTCGATGGCTACACCTTC.

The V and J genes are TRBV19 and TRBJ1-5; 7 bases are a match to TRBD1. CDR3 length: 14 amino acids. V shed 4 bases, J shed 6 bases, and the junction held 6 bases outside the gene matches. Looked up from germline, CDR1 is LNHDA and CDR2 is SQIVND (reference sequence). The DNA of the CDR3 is TGTGCCAGTAGTACAAGACAGGGAACTCAGCCCCAGCATTTT. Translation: CASSTRQGTQPQHF.

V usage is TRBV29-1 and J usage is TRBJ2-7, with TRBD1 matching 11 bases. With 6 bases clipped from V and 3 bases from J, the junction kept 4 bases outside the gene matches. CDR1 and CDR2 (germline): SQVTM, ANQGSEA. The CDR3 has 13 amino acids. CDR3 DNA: TGCAGCGTCTCCGGGACAGGGGGCTACGAGCAGTACTTC. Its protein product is CSVSGTGGYEQYF.

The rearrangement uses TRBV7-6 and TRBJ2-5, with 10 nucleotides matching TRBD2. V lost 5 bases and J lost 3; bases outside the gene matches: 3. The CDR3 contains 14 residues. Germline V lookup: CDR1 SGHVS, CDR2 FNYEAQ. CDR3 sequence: CASSKLAGKETQYF. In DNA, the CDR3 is TGTGCCAGCAGCAAACTAGCGGGAAAAGAGACCCAGTACTTC.

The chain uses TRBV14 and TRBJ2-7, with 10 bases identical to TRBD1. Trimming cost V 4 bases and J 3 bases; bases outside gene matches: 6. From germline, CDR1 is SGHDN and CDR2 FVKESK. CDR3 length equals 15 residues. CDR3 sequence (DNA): TGTGCCAGCAGCCTCCGGGACAGGGGCAACTACGAGCAGTACTTC. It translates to CASSLRDRGNYEQYF. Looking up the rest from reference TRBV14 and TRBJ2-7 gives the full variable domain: EAGVTQFPSHSVIEKGQTVTLRCDPISGHDNLYWYRRVMGKEIKFLLHFVKESKQDESGMPNNRFLAERTGGTYSTLKVQPAELEDSGVYFCASSLRDRGNYEQYFGPGTRLTVT.